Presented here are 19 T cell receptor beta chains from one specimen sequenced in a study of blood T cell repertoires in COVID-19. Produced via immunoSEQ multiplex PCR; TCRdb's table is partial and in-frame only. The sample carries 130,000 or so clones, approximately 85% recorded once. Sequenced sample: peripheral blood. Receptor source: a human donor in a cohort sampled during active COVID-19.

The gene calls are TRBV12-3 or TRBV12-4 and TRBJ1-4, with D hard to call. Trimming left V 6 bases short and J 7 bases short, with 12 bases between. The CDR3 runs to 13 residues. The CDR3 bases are TGTGCCAGCAGACCTGATGAGGCTGAAAAACTGTTTTTT. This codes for CASRPDEAEKLFF.

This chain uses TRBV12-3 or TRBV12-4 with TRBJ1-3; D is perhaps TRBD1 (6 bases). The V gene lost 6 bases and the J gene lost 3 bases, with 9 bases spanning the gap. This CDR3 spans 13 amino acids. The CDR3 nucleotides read TGTGCCAGCAGCCGGGACATTGGAAACACCATATATTTT. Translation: CASSRDIGNTIYF.

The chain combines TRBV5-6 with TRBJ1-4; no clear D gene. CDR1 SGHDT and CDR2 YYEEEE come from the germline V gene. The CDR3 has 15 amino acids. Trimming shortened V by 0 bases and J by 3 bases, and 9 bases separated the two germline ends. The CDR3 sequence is CASSLGSGANEKLFF. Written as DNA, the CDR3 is TGTGCCAGCAGCTTGGGGTCGGGAGCTAATGAAAAACTGTTTTTT.

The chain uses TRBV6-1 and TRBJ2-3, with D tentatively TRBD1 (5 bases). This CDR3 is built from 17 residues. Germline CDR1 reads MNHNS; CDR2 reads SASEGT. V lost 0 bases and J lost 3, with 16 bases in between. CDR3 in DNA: TGTGCCAGCAGTGAAGCTTGGACATCATTAGGGACAGATACGCAGTATTTT. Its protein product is CASSEAWTSLGTDTQYF.

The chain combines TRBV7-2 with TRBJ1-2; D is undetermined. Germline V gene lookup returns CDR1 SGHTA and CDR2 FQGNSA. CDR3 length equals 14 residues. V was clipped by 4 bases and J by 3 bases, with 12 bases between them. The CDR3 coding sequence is TGTGCCAGCAGCTGGCGAGTGGGCGACTATGGCTACACCTTC. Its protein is CASSWRVGDYGYTF.

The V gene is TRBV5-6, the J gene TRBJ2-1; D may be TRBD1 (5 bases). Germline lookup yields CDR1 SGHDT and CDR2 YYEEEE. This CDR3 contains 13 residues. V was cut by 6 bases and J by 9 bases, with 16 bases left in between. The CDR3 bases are TGTGCCAGCACCTCGACAGTTTGGGGTGAGCAGTTCTTC. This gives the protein CASTSTVWGEQFF.

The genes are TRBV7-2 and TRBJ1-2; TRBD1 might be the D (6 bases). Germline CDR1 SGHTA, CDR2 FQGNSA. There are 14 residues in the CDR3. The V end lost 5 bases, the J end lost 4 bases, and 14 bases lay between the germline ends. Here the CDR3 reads CASSIGRGAYGYTF. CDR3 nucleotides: TGTGCCAGCAGCATCGGCCGGGGGGCCTATGGCTACACCTTC. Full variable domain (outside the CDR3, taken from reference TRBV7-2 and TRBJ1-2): GAGVSQSPSNKVTEKGKDVELRCDPISGHTALYWYRQSLGQGLEFLIYFQGNSAPDKSGLPSDRFSAERTGGSVSTLTIQRTQQEDSAVYLCASSIGRGAYGYTFGSGTRLTVV.

CDR3 sequence reads: CSARGGGISEAFF. DNA for the CDR3: TGCAGCGCCCGAGGAGGGGGCATAAGTGAAGCTTTCTTT. The chain is built from TRBV29-1 and TRBJ1-1, with 7 bases lining up with TRBD1. The CDR3 runs to 13 residues. J lost 7 bases, V lost 7 bases, and 12 bases had no gene match. Germline V CDR1 and CDR2: SQVTM, ANQGSEA.

In nucleotides, the CDR3 is TGTGCCACGCGAACCGTGAACACTGAAGCTTTCTTT. Translated: CATRTVNTEAFF. The chain couples TRBV10-3 to TRBJ1-1; D is uncertain. Between the trimmed V and J ends, which lost 10 bases and 0 bases, there was a span of 9 bases. This CDR3 contains 12 residues. The germline CDR1 and CDR2 sequences are ENHRY and SYGVKD.

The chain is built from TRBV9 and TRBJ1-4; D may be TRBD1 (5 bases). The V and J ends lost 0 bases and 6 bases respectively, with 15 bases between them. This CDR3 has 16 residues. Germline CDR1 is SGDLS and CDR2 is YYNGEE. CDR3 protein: CASSVDPGRVDEKLFF. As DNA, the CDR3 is TGTGCCAGCAGCGTAGATCCCGGCAGGGTGGATGAAAAACTGTTTTTT.

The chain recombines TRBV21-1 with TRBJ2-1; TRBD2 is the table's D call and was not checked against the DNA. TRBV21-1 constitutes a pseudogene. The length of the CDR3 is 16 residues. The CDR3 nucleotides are TGTGCCAGCAGCAAAGAGGGAGCCCACAGCTCTCCTGAGCAGTTCTTC. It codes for CASSKEGAHSSPEQFF.

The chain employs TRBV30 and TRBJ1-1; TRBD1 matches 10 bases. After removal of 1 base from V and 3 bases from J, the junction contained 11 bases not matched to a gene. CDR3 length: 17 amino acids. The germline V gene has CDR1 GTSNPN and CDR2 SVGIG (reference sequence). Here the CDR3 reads CAWSDPNRDRGYTEAFF. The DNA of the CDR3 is TGTGCCTGGAGTGACCCGAACCGGGACAGGGGTTACACTGAAGCTTTCTTT.

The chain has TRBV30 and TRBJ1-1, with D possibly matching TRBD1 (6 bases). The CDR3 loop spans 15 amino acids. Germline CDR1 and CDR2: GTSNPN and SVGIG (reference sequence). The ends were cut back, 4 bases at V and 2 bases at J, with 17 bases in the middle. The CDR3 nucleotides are TGTGCCTGGACACACCCAGACAGGTCCAACACTGAAGCTTTCTTT. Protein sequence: CAWTHPDRSNTEAFF.

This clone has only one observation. In nucleotides, the CDR3 is TGTGCCAGCAGTTTGGGGACAGGGCCCGGGGAGCTGTTTTTT. It codes for CASSLGTGPGELFF. The chain is built from TRBV27 and TRBJ2-2; 9 nucleotides line up with TRBD1. The V gene's germline CDR1 is MNHEY and CDR2 SMNVEV (reference sequence). The CDR3 runs to 14 residues. V shed 3 bases and J 6 bases; nucleotides not matched to a gene: 2.

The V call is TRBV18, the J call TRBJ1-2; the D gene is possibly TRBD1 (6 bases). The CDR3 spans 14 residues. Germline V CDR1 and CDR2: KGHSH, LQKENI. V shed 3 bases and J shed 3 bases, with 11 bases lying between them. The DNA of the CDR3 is TGTGCCAGCTCACCGAGAGGACAGTACTATGGCTACACCTTC. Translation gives CASSPRGQYYGYTF.

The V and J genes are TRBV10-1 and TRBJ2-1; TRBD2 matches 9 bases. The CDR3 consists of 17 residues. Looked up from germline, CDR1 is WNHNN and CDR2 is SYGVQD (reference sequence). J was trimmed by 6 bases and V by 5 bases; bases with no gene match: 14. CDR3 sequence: CASSKREILAGSNEQFF. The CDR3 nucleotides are TGCGCCAGCAGTAAACGGGAGATTCTAGCGGGATCCAATGAGCAGTTCTTC.

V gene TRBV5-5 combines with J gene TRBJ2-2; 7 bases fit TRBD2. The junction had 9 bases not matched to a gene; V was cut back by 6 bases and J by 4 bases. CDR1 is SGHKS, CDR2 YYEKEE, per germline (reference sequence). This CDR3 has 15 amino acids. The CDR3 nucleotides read TGTGCCAGCACCCCCCTGCGGGAGACCACCGGGGAGCTGTTTTTT. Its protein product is CASTPLRETTGELFF.

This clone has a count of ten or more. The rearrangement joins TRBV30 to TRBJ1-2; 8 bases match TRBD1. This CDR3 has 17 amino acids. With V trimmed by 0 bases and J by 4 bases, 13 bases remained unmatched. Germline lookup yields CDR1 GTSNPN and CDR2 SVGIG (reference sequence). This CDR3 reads CAWSVVRTGSSGYGYTF. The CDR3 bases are TGTGCCTGGAGTGTGGTTAGGACAGGGAGTTCGGGCTATGGCTACACCTTC.

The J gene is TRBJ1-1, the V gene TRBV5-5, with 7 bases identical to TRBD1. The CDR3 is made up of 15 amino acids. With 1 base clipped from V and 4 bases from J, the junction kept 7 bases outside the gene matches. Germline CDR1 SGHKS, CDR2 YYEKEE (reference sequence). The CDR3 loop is CASSLYKGAPTEAFF. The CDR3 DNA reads TGTGCCAGCAGCTTGTATAAGGGGGCGCCCACTGAAGCTTTCTTT.